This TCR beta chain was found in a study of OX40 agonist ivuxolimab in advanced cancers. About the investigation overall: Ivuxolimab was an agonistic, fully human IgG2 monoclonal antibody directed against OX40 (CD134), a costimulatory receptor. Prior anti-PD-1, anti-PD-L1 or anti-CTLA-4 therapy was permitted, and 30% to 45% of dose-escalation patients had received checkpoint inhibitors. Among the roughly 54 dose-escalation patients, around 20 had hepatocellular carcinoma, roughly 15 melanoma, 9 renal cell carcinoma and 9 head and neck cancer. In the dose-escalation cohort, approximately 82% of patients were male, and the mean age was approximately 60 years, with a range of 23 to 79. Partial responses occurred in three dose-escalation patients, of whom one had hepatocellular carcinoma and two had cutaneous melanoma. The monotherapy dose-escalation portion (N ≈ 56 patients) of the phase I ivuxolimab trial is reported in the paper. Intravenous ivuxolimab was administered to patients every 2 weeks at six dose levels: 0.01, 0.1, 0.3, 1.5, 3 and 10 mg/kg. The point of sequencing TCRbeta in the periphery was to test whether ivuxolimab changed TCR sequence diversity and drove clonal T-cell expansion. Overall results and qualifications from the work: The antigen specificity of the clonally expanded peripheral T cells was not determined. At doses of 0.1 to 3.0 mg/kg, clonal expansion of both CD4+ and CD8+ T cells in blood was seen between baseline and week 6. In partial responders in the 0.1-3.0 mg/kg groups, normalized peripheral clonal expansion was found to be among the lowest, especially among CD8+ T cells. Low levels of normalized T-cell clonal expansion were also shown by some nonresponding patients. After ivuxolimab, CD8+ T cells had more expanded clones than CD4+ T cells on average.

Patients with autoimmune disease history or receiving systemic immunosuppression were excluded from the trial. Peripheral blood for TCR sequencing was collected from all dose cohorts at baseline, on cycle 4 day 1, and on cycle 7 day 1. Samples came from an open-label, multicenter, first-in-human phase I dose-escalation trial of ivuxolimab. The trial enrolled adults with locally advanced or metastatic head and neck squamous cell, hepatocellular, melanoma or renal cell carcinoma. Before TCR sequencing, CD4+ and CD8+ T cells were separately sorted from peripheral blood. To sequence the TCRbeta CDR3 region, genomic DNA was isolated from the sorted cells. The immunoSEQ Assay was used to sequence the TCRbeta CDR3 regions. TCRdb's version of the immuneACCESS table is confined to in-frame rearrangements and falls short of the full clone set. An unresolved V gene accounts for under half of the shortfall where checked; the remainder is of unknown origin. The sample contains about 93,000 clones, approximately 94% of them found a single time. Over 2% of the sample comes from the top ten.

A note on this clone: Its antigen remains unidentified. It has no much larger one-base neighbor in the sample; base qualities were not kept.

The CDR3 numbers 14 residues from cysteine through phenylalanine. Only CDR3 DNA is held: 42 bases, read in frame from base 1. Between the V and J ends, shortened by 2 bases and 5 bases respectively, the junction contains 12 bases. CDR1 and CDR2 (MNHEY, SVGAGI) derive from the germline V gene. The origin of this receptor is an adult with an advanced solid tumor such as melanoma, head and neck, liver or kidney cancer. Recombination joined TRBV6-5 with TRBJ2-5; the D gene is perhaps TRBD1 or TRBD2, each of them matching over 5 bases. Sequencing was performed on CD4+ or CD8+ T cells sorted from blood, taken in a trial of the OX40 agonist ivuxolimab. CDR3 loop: CASSYGQGGETQYF. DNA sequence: TGTGCCAGCAGTTACGGGCAGGGCGGGGAGACCCAGTACTTC.